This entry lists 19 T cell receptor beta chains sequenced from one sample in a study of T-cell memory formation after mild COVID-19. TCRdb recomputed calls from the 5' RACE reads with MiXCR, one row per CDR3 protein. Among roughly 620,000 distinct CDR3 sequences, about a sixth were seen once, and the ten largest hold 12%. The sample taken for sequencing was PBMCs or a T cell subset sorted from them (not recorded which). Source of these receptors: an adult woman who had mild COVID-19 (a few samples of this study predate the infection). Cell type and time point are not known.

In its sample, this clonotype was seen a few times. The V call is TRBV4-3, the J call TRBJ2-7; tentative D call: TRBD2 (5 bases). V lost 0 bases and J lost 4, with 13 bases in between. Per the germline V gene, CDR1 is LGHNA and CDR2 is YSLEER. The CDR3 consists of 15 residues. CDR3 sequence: CASSQDSRGRYEQYF. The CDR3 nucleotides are TGCGCCAGCAGCCAAGATTCCCGGGGTCGGTACGAGCAGTACTTC.

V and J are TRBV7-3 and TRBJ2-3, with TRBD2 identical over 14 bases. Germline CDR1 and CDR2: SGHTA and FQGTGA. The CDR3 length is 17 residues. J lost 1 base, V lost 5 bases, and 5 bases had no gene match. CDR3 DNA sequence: TGTGCCAGCAGCCACGGGACTAGCGGGAGAGGCACAGATACGCAGTATTTT. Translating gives CASSHGTSGRGTDTQYF. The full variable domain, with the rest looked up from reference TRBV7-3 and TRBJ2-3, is GAGVSQTPSNKVTEKGKYVELRCDPISGHTALYWYRQSLGQGPEFLIYFQGTGAADDSGLPNDRFFAVRPEGSVSTLKIQRTERGDSAVYLCASSHGTSGRGTDTQYFGPGTRLTVL.

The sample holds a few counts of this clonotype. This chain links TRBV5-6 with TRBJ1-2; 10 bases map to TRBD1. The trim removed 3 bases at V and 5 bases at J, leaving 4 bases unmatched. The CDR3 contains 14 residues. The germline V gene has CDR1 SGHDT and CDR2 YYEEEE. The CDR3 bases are TGTGCCAGCAGCTCCCGGGACAGGGGTTATGGCTACACCTTC. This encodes CASSSRDRGYGYTF.

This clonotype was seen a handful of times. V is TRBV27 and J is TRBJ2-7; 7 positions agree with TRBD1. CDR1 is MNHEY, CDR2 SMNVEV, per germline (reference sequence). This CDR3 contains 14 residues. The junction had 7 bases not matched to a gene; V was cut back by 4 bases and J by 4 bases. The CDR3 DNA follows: TGTGCCAGCAGTTCCGGGACAGCGATTTACGAGCAGTACTTC. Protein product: CASSSGTAIYEQYF.

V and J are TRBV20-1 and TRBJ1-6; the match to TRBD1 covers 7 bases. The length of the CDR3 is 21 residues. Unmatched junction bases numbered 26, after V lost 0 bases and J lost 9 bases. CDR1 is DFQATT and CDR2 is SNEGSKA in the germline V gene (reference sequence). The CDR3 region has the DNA TGCAGTGCTAGAGATAACCATGCCCGGGACAGCACAAGGATACCTGCTTCACCCCTCCACTTT. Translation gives CSARDNHARDSTRIPASPLHF.

This chain's CDR3 is CASSQSERASVSSYNEQFF. For the CDR3, the DNA is TGTGCCAGCAGCCAATCCGAAAGGGCTAGCGTGAGCTCCTACAATGAGCAGTTCTTC. The genes are TRBV9 and TRBJ2-1, with D maybe TRBD2 (6 bases). Germline V gene sequence: CDR1 SGDLS, CDR2 YYNGEE. The ends were cut back, 4 bases at V and 0 bases at J, with 23 bases in the middle. The CDR3 consists of 19 residues.

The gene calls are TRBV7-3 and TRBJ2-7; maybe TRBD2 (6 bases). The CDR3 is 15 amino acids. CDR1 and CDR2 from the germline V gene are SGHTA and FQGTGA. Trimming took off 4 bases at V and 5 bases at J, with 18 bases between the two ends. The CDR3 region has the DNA TGTGCCAGCAGCTCCCTTGGCGGGGTGGGGAACGAGCAGTACTTC. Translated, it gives CASSSLGGVGNEQYF.

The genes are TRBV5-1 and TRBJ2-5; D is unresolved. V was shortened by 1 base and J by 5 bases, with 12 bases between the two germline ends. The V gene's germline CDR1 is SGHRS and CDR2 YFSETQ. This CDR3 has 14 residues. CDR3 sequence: CASSLSPSVETQYF. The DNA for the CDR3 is TGCGCCAGCAGCTTGTCCCCGTCTGTGGAGACCCAGTACTTC.

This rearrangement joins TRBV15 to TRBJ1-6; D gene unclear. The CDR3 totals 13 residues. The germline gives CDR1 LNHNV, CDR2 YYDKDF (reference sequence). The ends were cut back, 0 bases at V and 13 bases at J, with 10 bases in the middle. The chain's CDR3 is CATSRDGVGPLHF. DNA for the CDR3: TGTGCCACCAGCAGAGATGGTGTCGGTCCCCTCCACTTT.

CDR3 sequence: CASSDREQFF. CDR3 in DNA: TGTGCCAGCAGTGACAGAGAGCAGTTCTTC. The chain uses TRBV2 and TRBJ2-1, with D unclear. From germline, CDR1 is SNHLY and CDR2 FYNNEI. The CDR3 has 10 amino acids. V gave up 3 bases and J gave up 10 bases, with 4 bases separating them.

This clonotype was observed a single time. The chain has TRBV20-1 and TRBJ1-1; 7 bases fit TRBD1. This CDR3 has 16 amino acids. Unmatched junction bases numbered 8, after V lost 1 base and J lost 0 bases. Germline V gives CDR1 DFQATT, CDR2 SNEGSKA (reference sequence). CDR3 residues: CSARAEGGQMNTEAFF. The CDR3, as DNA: TGCAGTGCTAGAGCTGAAGGGGGACAGATGAACACTGAAGCTTTCTTT.

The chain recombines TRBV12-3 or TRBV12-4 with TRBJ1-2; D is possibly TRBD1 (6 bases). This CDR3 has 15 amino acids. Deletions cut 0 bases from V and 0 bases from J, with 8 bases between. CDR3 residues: CASSLADRANYGYTF. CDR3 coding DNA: TGTGCCAGCAGTTTAGCGGACAGAGCTAACTATGGCTACACCTTC.

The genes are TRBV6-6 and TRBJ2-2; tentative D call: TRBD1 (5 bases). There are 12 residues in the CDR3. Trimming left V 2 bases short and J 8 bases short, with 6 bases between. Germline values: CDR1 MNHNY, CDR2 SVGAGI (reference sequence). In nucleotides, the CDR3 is TGTGCCAGCAGTTACCGGACAGGGGAGCTGTTTTTT. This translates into CASSYRTGELFF.

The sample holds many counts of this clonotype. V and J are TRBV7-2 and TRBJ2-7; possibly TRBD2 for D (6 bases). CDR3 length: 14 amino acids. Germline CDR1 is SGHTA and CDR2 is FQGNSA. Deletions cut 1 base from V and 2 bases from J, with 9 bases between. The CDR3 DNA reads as TGTGCCAGCAGCTTAGGATCGGGAGCCTACGAGCAGTACTTC. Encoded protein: CASSLGSGAYEQYF.

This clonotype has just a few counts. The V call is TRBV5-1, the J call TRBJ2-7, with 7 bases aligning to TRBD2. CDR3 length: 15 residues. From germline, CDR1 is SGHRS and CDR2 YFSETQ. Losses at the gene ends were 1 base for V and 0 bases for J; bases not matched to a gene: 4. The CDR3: CASSLTSASSYEQYF. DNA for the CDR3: TGCGCCAGCAGCTTGACTAGCGCTAGCTCCTACGAGCAGTACTTC.

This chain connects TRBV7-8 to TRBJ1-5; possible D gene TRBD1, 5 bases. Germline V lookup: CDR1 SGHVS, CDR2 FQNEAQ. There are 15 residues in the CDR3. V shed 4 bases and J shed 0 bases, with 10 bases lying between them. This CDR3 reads CASSYLGTSNQPQHF. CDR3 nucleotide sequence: TGTGCCAGCAGCTACCTCGGGACTAGCAATCAGCCCCAGCATTTT.

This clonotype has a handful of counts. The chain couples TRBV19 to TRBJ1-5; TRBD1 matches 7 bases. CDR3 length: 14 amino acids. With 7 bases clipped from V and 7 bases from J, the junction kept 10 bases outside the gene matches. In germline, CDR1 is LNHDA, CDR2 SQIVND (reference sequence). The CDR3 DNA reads TGTGCCAGTAACAGAGACAGGGTAGGACAGCCCCAGCATTTT. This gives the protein CASNRDRVGQPQHF. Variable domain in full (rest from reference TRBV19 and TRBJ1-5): DGGITQSPKYLFRKEGQNVTLSCEQNLNHDAMYWYRQDPGQGLRLIYYSQIVNDFQKGDIAEGYSVSREKKESFPLTVTSAQKNPTAFYLCASNRDRVGQPQHFGDGTRLSIL.

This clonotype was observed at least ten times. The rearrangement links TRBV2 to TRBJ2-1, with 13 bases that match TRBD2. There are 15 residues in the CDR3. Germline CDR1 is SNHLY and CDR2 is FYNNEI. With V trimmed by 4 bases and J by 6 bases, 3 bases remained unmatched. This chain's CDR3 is CASSGTSGSGNEQFF. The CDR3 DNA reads TGTGCCAGCAGTGGGACTAGCGGGAGTGGCAATGAGCAGTTCTTC.

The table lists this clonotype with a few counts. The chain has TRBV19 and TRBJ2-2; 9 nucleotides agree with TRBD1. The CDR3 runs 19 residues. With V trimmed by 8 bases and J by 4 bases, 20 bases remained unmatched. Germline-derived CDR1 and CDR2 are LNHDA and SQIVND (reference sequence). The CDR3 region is CASRGKLGDRAGATGELFF. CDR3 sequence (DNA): TGTGCCAGTCGCGGAAAGCTGGGGGACAGGGCAGGGGCCACCGGGGAGCTGTTTTTT.